This section outlines one T cell receptor beta chain sequence together with its context. Antigen specificity is unknown. The data belong to a study of OX40 agonist ivuxolimab in advanced cancers. As for the study in general: Having had anti-PD-1, anti-PD-L1 or anti-CTLA-4 therapy before was allowed, and roughly 40% had some. A partial response was reached by three patients: one with hepatocellular carcinoma and two with cutaneous melanoma.

The repertoire was sequenced with immunoSEQ multiplex PCR; TCRdb's copy has only in-frame clones and lacks some. The table includes about 120,000 clones, over 85% detected once. General study points: Several nonresponders also turned out to have low normalized T-cell clonal expansion. Compared with CD4+, CD8+ T cells on average had more expanded clones.

The V gene end was trimmed by 3 bases and the J gene end by 5 bases; junction bases not matched to a gene: 5. CDR3 length equals 15 residues. Germline V gives CDR1 MNHEY, CDR2 SMNVEV (reference sequence). Sequences were derived from CD4+ or CD8+ T cells sorted from blood, sampled in a trial of the OX40 agonist ivuxolimab. The receptor's source is an adult with an advanced solid tumor such as melanoma, head and neck, liver or kidney cancer. V and J are TRBV27 and TRBJ2-3; 10 bases are a match to TRBD2. CDR3 residues: CASSFLLAGQDTQYF. The CDR3 DNA is TGTGCCAGCAGTTTTTTACTAGCGGGACAAGATACGCAGTATTTT.